A single sample gave rise to the 10 T cell receptor beta chains below, sequenced in a study of human T cells and chemical hapten exposure. TCRdb re-called the RACE reads through MiXCR, storing one row per CDR3 protein. The repertoire has 55,000 to 75,000 distinct CDR3 sequences, around 12% of them found once; the top ten carry roughly 2.4%. Time point here: patch test 3, about 24 weeks after DPC sensitization. Treatment of the sample: therapeutic diphenylcyclopropenone sensitization with weekly scalp DPC. Material: whole blood, obtained in connection with sensitization to the hapten diphenylcyclopropenone (DPC). These TCRs come from a man under 40 with alopecia areata. Some clones in this sample may be carry-over from other donors' samples.

This clonotype has a handful of counts. The chain carries TRBV5-1 and TRBJ2-7; tentatively, D is TRBD1 (5 bases). Trimming stripped 0 bases from V and 3 bases from J, with 16 bases between. Germline loops: CDR1 SGHRS, CDR2 YFSETQ. The CDR3 extends over 16 amino acids. The CDR3 bases are TGCGCCAGCAGCTTGGAAGGCGGACAAGAGTTCTACGAGCAGTACTTC. It specifies CASSLEGGQEFYEQYF.

This clonotype has ten or more counts. V gene TRBV3-1 combines with J gene TRBJ2-1; 9 positions agree with TRBD2. Trimming at V came to 0 bases and at J to 2 bases, leaving 11 bases not matched to a gene. Germline V lookup: CDR1 LGHDT, CDR2 YNNKEL (reference sequence). This CDR3 contains 19 residues. DNA for the CDR3: TGTGCCAGCAGCCAAGAGGTTGATCTTAGCGGGGGCCCCTACAATGAGCAGTTCTTC. Protein product: CASSQEVDLSGGPYNEQFF.

A note on this clonotype: A junction boundary mismatches the germline segment, possibly from a read error. This rearrangement joins TRBV20-1 to TRBJ1-5, with D unclear. The CDR3 contains 12 residues. Germline assignment: CDR1 DFQATT and CDR2 SNEGSKA (reference sequence). The DNA of the CDR3 is TGCAGAGCTAGCGCTAGCAATCAGCCCCAGCATTTT. Protein product: CRASASNQPQHF.

This chain connects TRBV4-1 to TRBJ2-7; D is unresolved. Germline CDR1 and CDR2: MGHRA and YSYEKL. Trimming removed 2 bases from V and 2 bases from J, with 4 bases in between. This CDR3 contains 12 residues. CDR3 in amino acids: CASSQTTYEQYF. In DNA form, the CDR3 reads TGCGCCAGCAGCCAAACCACCTACGAGCAGTACTTC.

The CDR3 spells CASSQGPGEFYEQYF. The CDR3 bases are TGTGCCAGCAGCCAAGGTCCGGGCGAGTTCTACGAGCAGTACTTC. The rearrangement uses TRBV4-2 and TRBJ2-7; D not certain. Germline V gene lookup returns CDR1 LGHNA and CDR2 YNFKEQ. Trimming took off 1 base at V and 3 bases at J, with 13 bases between the two ends. The CDR3 contains 15 residues.

This clonotype was observed a few times. In DNA form, the CDR3 reads TGTGCCATCAGCCCGGACACAACCTACGAGCAGTACTTC. Translating gives CAISPDTTYEQYF. This rearrangement joins TRBV10-3 to TRBJ2-7, with D possibly TRBD1 on 5 matching bases. The V and J ends lost 6 bases and 2 bases respectively, with 11 bases between them. The CDR3 has 13 amino acids. Germline V gene sequence: CDR1 ENHRY, CDR2 SYGVKD.

V is TRBV11-3 and J is TRBJ2-5; 7 nucleotides line up with TRBD2. The germline CDR1 and CDR2 sequences are SGHNT and YENEEA. The CDR3 is made up of 15 amino acids. Trimming cost V 3 bases and J 5 bases; bases outside gene matches: 9. This chain's CDR3 is CASSLGLTSRETQYF. The CDR3 coding sequence is TGTGCCAGCAGCTTGGGCCTGACTAGCCGCGAGACCCAGTACTTC.

This rearrangement joins TRBV20-1 to TRBJ1-2; 9 positions agree with TRBD1. The V gene's germline CDR1 is DFQATT and CDR2 SNEGSKA (reference sequence). Germline trimming cut 7 bases from V and 7 bases from J; bases unmatched to any gene: 7. This CDR3 comprises 12 residues. The CDR3 DNA reads TGCAGTGTCGCGGACAGGGGCCTTGGCTACACCTTC. This codes for CSVADRGLGYTF.

V is TRBV29-1 and J is TRBJ1-2; D is unresolved. Germline V gene lookup returns CDR1 SQVTM and CDR2 ANQGSEA. Deletions cut 4 bases from V and 4 bases from J, with 7 bases between. This CDR3 has 11 residues. CDR3 coding DNA: TGCAGCGTTGTGTTTCTCTATGGCTACACCTTC. Its translation is CSVVFLYGYTF.

This clonotype was picked up a small number of times. The chain uses TRBV7-8 and TRBJ2-6; 7 bases line up with TRBD1. The junction had 7 bases not matched to a gene; V was cut back by 5 bases and J by 0 bases. This CDR3 has 17 residues. Germline V gene data show CDR1 as SGHVS and CDR2 as FQNEAQ. Here the CDR3 reads CASSRTGQLSGANVLTF. The CDR3 bases are TGTGCCAGCAGCAGGACGGGACAGCTCTCTGGGGCCAACGTCCTGACTTTC.